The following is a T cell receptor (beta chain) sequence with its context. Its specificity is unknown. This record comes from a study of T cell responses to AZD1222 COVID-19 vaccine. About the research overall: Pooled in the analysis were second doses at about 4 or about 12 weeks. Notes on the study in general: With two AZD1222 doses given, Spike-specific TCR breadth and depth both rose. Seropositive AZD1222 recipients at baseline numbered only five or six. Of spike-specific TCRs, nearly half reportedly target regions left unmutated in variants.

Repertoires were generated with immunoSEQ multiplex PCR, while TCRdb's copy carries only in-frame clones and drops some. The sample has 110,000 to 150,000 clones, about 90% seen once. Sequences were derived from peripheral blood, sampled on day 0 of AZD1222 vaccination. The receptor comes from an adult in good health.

The CDR3 protein is CASSYYRGKSDTQYF. As DNA, the CDR3 is TGTGCCAGCAGTTACTACCGGGGTAAATCAGATACGCAGTATTTT. This chain links TRBV6-2 or TRBV6-3 with TRBJ2-3; D possibly corresponds to TRBD2 (5 bases). Between the trimmed V and J ends, which lost 1 base and 4 bases, there was a span of 12 bases. The CDR3 extends over 15 amino acids. Germline-derived CDR1 and CDR2 are MNHEY and SVGEGT.